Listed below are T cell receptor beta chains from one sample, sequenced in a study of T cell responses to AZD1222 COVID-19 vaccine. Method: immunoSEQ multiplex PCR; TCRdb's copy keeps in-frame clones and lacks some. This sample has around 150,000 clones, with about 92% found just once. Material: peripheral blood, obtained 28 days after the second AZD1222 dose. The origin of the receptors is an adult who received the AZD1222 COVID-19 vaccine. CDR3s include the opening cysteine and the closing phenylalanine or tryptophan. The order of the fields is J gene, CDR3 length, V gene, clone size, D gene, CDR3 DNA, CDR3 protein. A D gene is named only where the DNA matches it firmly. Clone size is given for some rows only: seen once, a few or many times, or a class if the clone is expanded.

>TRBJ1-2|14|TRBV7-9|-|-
TGTGCCAGCAGCTTAGATAGGACAGAATTCGGCTACACCTTC
CASSLDRTEFGYTF
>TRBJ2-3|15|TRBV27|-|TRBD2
TGTGCCAGCAGTCCCGCCCGGGGGGGCCTAGATACGCAGTATTTT
CASSPARGGLDTQYF
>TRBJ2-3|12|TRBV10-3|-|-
TGTGCCACCGCCGCCTCTTTAGATACGCAGTATTTT
CATAASLDTQYF
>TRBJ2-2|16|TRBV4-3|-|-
TGCGCCAGCAGCCAAGATGCGTTGAATGGCGCCGGGGAGCTGTTTTTT
CASSQDALNGAGELFF
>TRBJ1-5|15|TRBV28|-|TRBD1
TGTGCCAGCAGTTTCACCGACAGGGGGCGCGGGCCCCAGCATTTT
CASSFTDRGRGPQHF
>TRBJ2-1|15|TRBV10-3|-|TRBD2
TGTGCCATCAGTGTGGGGACTAGCGGGGGGCCCGAGCAGTTCTTC
CAISVGTSGGPEQFF
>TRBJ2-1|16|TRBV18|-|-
TGTGCCAGCTCACCACCCGGTCCGAGCTCCTACAATGAGCAGTTCTTC
CASSPPGPSSYNEQFF
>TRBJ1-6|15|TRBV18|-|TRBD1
TGTGCCAGCTCACTTGGACAGGGCTATAACTCACCCCTCCACTTT
CASSLGQGYNSPLHF
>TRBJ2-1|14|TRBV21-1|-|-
TGTGCCAGCAGCATAGAGGGGCGGAGCGATGAGCAGTTCTTC
CASSIEGRSDEQFF
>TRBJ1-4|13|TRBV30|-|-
TGTGCCTGGGGTCGGGATAGTCGGGAAAAACTGTTTTTT
CAWGRDSREKLFF
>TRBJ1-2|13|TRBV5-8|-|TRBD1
TGTGCCAGCAGCTCCGGACAGGGGACCGGCTACACCTTC
CASSSGQGTGYTF
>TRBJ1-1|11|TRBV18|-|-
TGTGCCAGCTCACCGGACTCTGAAGCTTTCTTT
CASSPDSEAFF
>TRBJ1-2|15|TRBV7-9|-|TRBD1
TGTGCCAGCAGCCCCGGGACAGGGGTGAGCTATGGCTACACCTTC
CASSPGTGVSYGYTF
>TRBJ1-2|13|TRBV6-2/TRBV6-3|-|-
TGTGCCAGCAGTTACATGAATAACTATGGCTACACCTTC
CASSYMNNYGYTF
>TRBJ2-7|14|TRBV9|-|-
TGTGCCAGCAGCGGCCGGGACCTCGGATACGAGCAGTACTTC
CASSGRDLGYEQYF
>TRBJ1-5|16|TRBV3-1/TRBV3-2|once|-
TGTGCCAGCAGCCAATCCCAGGGGTCTTTCAATCAGCCCCAGCATTTT
CASSQSQGSFNQPQHF
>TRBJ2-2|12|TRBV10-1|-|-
TGCGCCAGCAGTCGTAGCACCGGGGAGCTGTTTTTT
CASSRSTGELFF
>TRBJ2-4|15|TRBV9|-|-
TGTGCCAGCAGCGCATCCGCCGGGGGCCAGGACATTCAGTACTTC
CASSASAGGQDIQYF
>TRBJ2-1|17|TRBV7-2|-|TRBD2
TGTGCCAGCAGCTTAGTAGGCCTAGCGGGGGGTTACAATGAGCAGTTCTTC
CASSLVGLAGGYNEQFF
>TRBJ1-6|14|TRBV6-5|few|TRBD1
TGTGCCAGCAGTCCGGACAGGTTGAATTCACCCCTCCACTTT
CASSPDRLNSPLHF
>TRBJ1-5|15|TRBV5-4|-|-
TGTGCCAGCAGCGCGGGATCGGATAGCAATCAGCCCCAGCATTTT
CASSAGSDSNQPQHF
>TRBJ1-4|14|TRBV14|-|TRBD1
TGTGCCAGCAGCCAACTACTCACAGGGGTTAAACTGTTTTTT
CASSQLLTGVKLFF
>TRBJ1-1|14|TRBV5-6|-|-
TGTGCCAGCAGCTTCCCGGACAACAGAGGCGTAGCTTTCTTT
CASSFPDNRGVAFF
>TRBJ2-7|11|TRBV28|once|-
TGTGCCAGCAGTTCTAGTTACGAGCAGTACTTC
CASSSSYEQYF
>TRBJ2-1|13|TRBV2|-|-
TGTGCCAGCAGTGAAGCAAGGGTGTCAGAGCAGTTCTTC
CASSEARVSEQFF
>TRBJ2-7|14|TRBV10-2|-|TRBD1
TGCGCCAGCAGGGCGGGACAGGGGGCCTACGAGCAGTACTTC
CASRAGQGAYEQYF
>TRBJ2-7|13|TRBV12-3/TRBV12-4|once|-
TGTGCCAGCAGTTTGGGCTCCCACGACGAGCAGTACTTC
CASSLGSHDEQYF
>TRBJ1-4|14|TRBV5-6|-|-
TGTGCCAGCAGCTTGAACCCGGGGGGTGAAAAACTGTTTTTT
CASSLNPGGEKLFF
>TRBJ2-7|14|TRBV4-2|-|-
TGTGCCAGCAGCAGGGACTTACTCACCTACGAGCAGTACTTC
CASSRDLLTYEQYF